This TCR beta chain stems from a study of shared clonotypes between healthy human individuals. Study results and limitations: Sequencing depth was expected to influence donor clonotype sharing.

As regards this clone: Its antigen is undetermined.

Assay execution took place at the deep level. Input per replicate PCR of unsorted PBMC was around 0.3 ug DNA, corresponding to some 30,000 T cell genomes. Profiling relied on immunoSEQ multiplex PCR, and the TCRdb table lists in-frame clones only, not all of them. The table has about 490,000 clones, 70% to 80% seen once. Every donor was a Caucasian adult from Nashville, Tennessee. Deletions cut 5 bases from V and 3 bases from J, with 5 bases between. The CDR3 length is 11 residues. The germline V gene encodes CDR1 SGHTA and CDR2 FQGNSA. Specimen: PBMCs. The origin of this receptor is a woman in her 40s in good health. Some clones in this sample may be carry-over from other donors' samples. V usage is TRBV7-2 and J usage is TRBJ2-7; D is undetermined. CDR3 in amino acids: CASSINYEQYF. The DNA for the CDR3 is TGTGCCAGCAGCATAAACTACGAGCAGTACTTC.